These 4 T cell receptor beta chains were sequenced from one sample in a study of identical twins. TCRdb itself ran the 5' RACE reads through MiXCR, one entry per CDR3 protein. The sample gives roughly 1,500,000 distinct CDR3 sequences, roughly a third of which show up once; about 0.27% is in the top ten. Sample: cord blood. The receptors stem from a newborn girl in good health.

The chain's CDR3 is CASSLPGTSGYNEQFF. As DNA, the CDR3 is TGTGCCAGCAGCTTACCGGGGACTAGCGGGTACAATGAGCAGTTCTTC. This sequence joins TRBV7-9 and TRBJ2-1; 12 bases are a match to TRBD2. V lost 2 bases, J lost 4 bases, and 3 bases stayed unmatched. This CDR3 is 16 amino acids long. Germline V lookup: CDR1 SEHNR, CDR2 FQNEAQ (reference sequence).

The rearrangement uses TRBV20-1 and TRBJ1-6; perhaps TRBD1 as D (6 bases). This CDR3 is built from 19 residues. Germline V gene lookup returns CDR1 DFQATT and CDR2 SNEGSKA (reference sequence). The ends were cut back, 1 base at V and 0 bases at J, with 19 bases in the middle. The CDR3 region is CSARAPTTGSSSYNSPLHF. CDR3 DNA: TGCAGTGCTAGAGCGCCCACCACAGGGTCTAGCTCCTATAATTCACCCCTCCACTTT.

The V and J genes are TRBV7-2 and TRBJ1-2, with 8 bases that match TRBD1. The CDR3 sequence is 14 residues long. Unmatched junction bases numbered 4, after V lost 3 bases and J lost 4 bases. Germline assignment: CDR1 SGHTA and CDR2 FQGNSA. In nucleotides, the CDR3 is TGTGCCAGCAGCTTTCGACAGGGGAGCTATGGCTACACCTTC. It yields the protein CASSFRQGSYGYTF.

This chain links TRBV12-3 or TRBV12-4 with TRBJ2-7; 9 bases map to TRBD1. The CDR3 length is 14 residues. J was trimmed by 2 bases and V by 6 bases; bases with no gene match: 5. The CDR3 sequence is CASSEGQGTYEQYF. The CDR3 coding sequence is TGTGCCAGCAGCGAAGGACAGGGGACCTACGAGCAGTACTTC.